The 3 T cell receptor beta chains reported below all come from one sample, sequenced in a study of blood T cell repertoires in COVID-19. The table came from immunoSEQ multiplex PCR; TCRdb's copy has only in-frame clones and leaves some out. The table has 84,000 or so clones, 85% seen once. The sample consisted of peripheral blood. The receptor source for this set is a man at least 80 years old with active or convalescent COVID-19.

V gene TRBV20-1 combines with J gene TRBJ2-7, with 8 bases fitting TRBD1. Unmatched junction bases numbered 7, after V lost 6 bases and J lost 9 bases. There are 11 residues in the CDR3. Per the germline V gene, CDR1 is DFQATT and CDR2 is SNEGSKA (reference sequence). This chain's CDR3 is CSAQTGAGQYV. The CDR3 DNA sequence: TGCAGTGCGCAGACAGGGGCCGGGCAGTACGTC.

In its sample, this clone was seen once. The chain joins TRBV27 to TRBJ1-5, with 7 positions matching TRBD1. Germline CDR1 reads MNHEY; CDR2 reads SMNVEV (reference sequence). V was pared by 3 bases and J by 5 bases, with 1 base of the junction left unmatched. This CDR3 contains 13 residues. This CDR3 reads CASSFDRDQPQHF. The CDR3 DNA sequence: TGTGCCAGCAGTTTCGACAGGGATCAGCCCCAGCATTTT.

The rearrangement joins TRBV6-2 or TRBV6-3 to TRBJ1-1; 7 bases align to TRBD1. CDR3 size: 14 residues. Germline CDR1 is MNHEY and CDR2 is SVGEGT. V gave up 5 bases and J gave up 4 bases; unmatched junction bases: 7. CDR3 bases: TGTGCCAGCAGTGACCGACAGGGAGGCACTGAAGCTTTCTTT. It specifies CASSDRQGGTEAFF.